The 15 T cell receptor beta chains below come from one sample, sequenced in a study of shared clonotypes between healthy human individuals. Using immunoSEQ multiplex PCR, the repertoire was profiled, and TCRdb retains in-frame clones only, with some absent. This table has about 2.1 million clones, around 93% appearing once. CD8 cells classed as naive were CD45RO-negative and positively selected for CCR7, excluding terminally differentiated effector memory CD45RA+ cells. Sequences were obtained from naive CD8+ T cells from PBMCs. These receptors all come from a man aged 18 to 29 in good health. Some clones in this sample may be carry-over from other donors' samples.

The gene calls are TRBV10-1 and TRBJ2-2; D possibly matches TRBD1 or TRBD2 (5 bases each). V was cut by 3 bases and J by 4 bases, with 21 bases left in between. The CDR3 is made up of 18 amino acids. Germline CDR1 WNHNN, CDR2 SYGVQD (reference sequence). The chain's CDR3 is CASSDNRWRGVGTGELFF. For the CDR3, the DNA is TGCGCCAGCAGTGACAACCGATGGCGAGGGGTAGGCACCGGGGAGCTGTTTTTT.

This clone was seen only once. The V call is TRBV5-8, the J call TRBJ2-7; no definite D call. There are 14 residues in the CDR3. Germline-derived CDR1 and CDR2 are SGHTS and YDEGEE. The germline V and J ends were trimmed by 4 bases and 2 bases, with 13 bases remaining between them. The CDR3 DNA reads TGTGCCAGCAGCCCTTCTGAGAGTCCCTACGAGCAGTACTTC. Amino acid sequence: CASSPSESPYEQYF.

The chain has TRBV11-2 and TRBJ2-1; 9 bases are shared with TRBD2. Germline V gene data show CDR1 as SGHAT and CDR2 as FQNNGV. The CDR3 spans 14 residues. Trimming cost V 5 bases and J 9 bases; bases outside gene matches: 8. CDR3 residues: CASSVLAGYGEQFF. CDR3 nucleotide sequence: TGTGCCAGCAGCGTCCTAGCGGGATATGGTGAGCAGTTCTTC.

The chain joins TRBV5-6 to TRBJ1-1; TRBD1 agrees at 7 bases. V shed 4 bases, J shed 2 bases, and the junction held 8 bases outside the gene matches. Germline V CDR1 and CDR2: SGHDT, YYEEEE. CDR3 size: 15 residues. CDR3 protein: CASSIRDRQNTEAFF. CDR3 DNA: TGTGCCAGCAGCATAAGGGACAGACAAAACACTGAAGCTTTCTTT.

This sequence joins TRBV29-1 and TRBJ2-6, with TRBD2 matching over 8 bases. CDR1 is SQVTM and CDR2 is ANQGSEA in the germline V gene. This CDR3 has 14 residues. V shed 3 bases and J 6 bases; nucleotides not matched to a gene: 4. This CDR3 is CSVEAGGEANVLTF. The CDR3, as DNA: TGCAGCGTTGAGGCGGGGGGCGAGGCCAACGTCCTGACTTTC. Filled out from reference TRBV29-1 and TRBJ2-6, the complete variable domain reads SAVISQKPSRDICQRGTSLTIQCQVDSQVTMMFWYRQQPGQSLTLIATANQGSEATYESGFVIDKFPISRPNLTFSTLTVSNMSPEDSSIYLCSVEAGGEANVLTFGAGSRLTVL.

This clone is a singleton in its sample. This rearrangement joins TRBV7-9 to TRBJ2-6; 7 bases match TRBD1. V lost 10 bases, J lost 0 bases, and 18 bases stayed unmatched. The CDR3 spans 19 residues. From germline, CDR1 is SEHNR and CDR2 FQNEAQ (reference sequence). CDR3 in DNA: TGTGCCACCCCCCGGTGGACGGGACAGACTATCTCTGGGGCCAACGTCCTGACTTTC. Protein sequence: CATPRWTGQTISGANVLTF.

This chain uses TRBV10-3 with TRBJ1-1; 8 bases line up with TRBD1. After removal of 3 bases from V and 5 bases from J, the junction contained 8 bases not matched to a gene. The CDR3 is 15 residues long. Germline values: CDR1 ENHRY, CDR2 SYGVKD. The CDR3 sequence is CAISDTQGGGTEAFF. The CDR3 nucleotides are TGTGCCATCAGTGATACACAGGGGGGGGGAACTGAAGCTTTCTTT.

The chain combines TRBV19 with TRBJ2-7, with D possibly TRBD1 on 8 matching bases. Trimming took off 4 bases at V and 5 bases at J, with 15 bases between the two ends. CDR3 length: 14 amino acids. Germline assignment: CDR1 LNHDA and CDR2 SQIVND (reference sequence). CDR3 bases: TGTGCCAGTAGTACCAGGACAGGGAGGGACGAGCAGTACTTC. Amino acids: CASSTRTGRDEQYF.

V usage is TRBV4-2 and J usage is TRBJ2-7; maybe TRBD2 (5 bases). The ends were cut back, 1 base at V and 4 bases at J, with 20 bases in the middle. Germline loops: CDR1 LGHNA, CDR2 YNFKEQ. CDR3 size: 17 residues. CDR3 sequence: CASSQVSPGLAEYEQYF. CDR3 sequence (DNA): TGTGCCAGCAGCCAAGTAAGTCCCGGGCTAGCAGAGTACGAGCAGTACTTC.

The chain is built from TRBV5-4 and TRBJ1-1; 10 nucleotides agree with TRBD1. The V gene end was trimmed by 5 bases and the J gene end by 4 bases; junction bases not matched to a gene: 8. Germline CDR1 reads SGHNT; CDR2 reads YYREEE (reference sequence). The CDR3 length is 15 residues. Written as DNA, the CDR3 is TGTGCCAGCAGACCGAGGACAGGGGGGGTCACTGAAGCTTTCTTT. Its protein is CASRPRTGGVTEAFF.

The J gene is TRBJ1-1, the V gene TRBV6-1; a weak D match, TRBD1 (6 bases). With 1 base removed from V and 3 bases from J, the gap between germline ends came to 9 bases. CDR1 is MNHNS, CDR2 SASEGT, per germline. The CDR3 extends over 14 amino acids. CDR3 nucleotide sequence: TGTGCCAGCAGTGAAGTAAGGGGGGACACTGAAGCTTTCTTT. It codes for CASSEVRGDTEAFF.

CDR3 sequence: CASSLKRYSGGYTF. Here the CDR3 DNA reads TGTGCCAGCAGCTTAAAAAGATACAGTGGGGGCTACACCTTC. The chain links TRBV13 to TRBJ1-2; D call uncertain. Trimming removed 2 bases at V and 8 bases at J, with 15 bases between. Germline-derived CDR1 and CDR2 are PRHDT and FYEKMQ (reference sequence). This CDR3 has 14 amino acids.

V and J are TRBV29-1 and TRBJ2-1, with 10 bases lining up with TRBD2. The CDR3 is made up of 17 amino acids. Germline V gene sequence: CDR1 SQVTM, CDR2 ANQGSEA. V trimming: 2 bases; J trimming: 7 bases; junction bases outside the gene matches: 14. The chain's CDR3 is CSVERISSETSGNEQFF. CDR3 sequence (DNA): TGCAGCGTTGAAAGGATATCGAGCGAGACTAGCGGGAATGAGCAGTTCTTC.

V and J are TRBV7-2 and TRBJ2-2, with D hard to call. This CDR3 region has 17 residues. Germline V gene sequence: CDR1 SGHTA, CDR2 FQGNSA. Trimming left V 2 bases short and J 6 bases short, with 19 bases between. The CDR3 coding sequence is TGTGCCAGCAGCTTAACCGTCGTCCTTGCCTTGGCCGGGGAGCTGTTTTTT. This translates into CASSLTVVLALAGELFF.

The chain recombines TRBV27 with TRBJ2-1; maybe TRBD1 (6 bases). The CDR3 extends over 14 amino acids. Germline CDR1 MNHEY, CDR2 SMNVEV (reference sequence). V lost 4 bases and J lost 9, with 16 bases in between. CDR3 nucleotide sequence: TGTGCCAGCAGTTCCATAGACAGGCAGTTTGAGCAGTTCTTC. Amino acid sequence: CASSSIDRQFEQFF.